This T cell receptor beta chain is from a study of CD8+CD57+ T cells in acquired aplastic anemia. Findings of the study overall: Patients and controls were found to share roughly 31 CD8+ CDR3 sequences.

A word on this clonotype: Antigen specificity is unknown. This could be a read error, since a much larger clone is one nucleotide away.

Looked up from germline, CDR1 is SGHDT and CDR2 is YYEEEE. This CDR3 has 16 amino acids. V dropped 1 base and J dropped 5; count of bases not matched to a gene: 8. The template for TCR beta VDJ and CDR3 sequence profiling was genomic DNA. One entry per CDR3 protein, called by TCRdb with MiXCR from the reads. The sample includes 250,000 to 350,000 distinct CDR3 sequences, 55% to 65% of them seen just once. The gene calls are TRBV5-6 and TRBJ1-4; 7 nucleotides align to TRBD1. The origin of this receptor is a human donor with severe aplastic anemia or a healthy control (not recorded which). Sequencing was performed on sorted CD4+, CD8+, or CD8+CD57+ T cells (not recorded which) from PBMCs. CDR3 sequence: CASSLRQGGLNEKLFF. CDR3 nucleotides: TGTGCCAGCAGCTTGCGGCAGGGGGGATTGAATGAAAAACTGTTTTTT.